The 9 T cell receptor beta chains below were found in one sample sequenced in a study of spatial heterogeneity in lung cancer. Time point noted: blood at routine non-recurrence follow-up after resection. Sequencing was performed on whole RNA extracted from tumor and nontumor lung tissue, or from frozen PBMC, and the material was left unsorted. TCRdb re-called the 5' RACE reads with MiXCR, one entry per CDR3 protein. The top ten hold around 35% of the sample, which has fewer than 55,000 distinct CDR3 sequences, under 8% seen once. Sequenced material: PBMCs, taken at follow-up. The receptors here all came from a female donor with early-stage non-small cell lung cancer.

There are many counts of this clonotype. The chain is built from TRBV7-2 and TRBJ2-5; 7 positions agree with TRBD1. The CDR3 extends over 16 amino acids. Germline V CDR1 and CDR2: SGHTA, FQGNSA. V lost 0 bases to trimming and J lost 2 bases; unmatched junction nucleotides: 6. CDR3: CASSLATGLVQETQYF. CDR3 nucleotide sequence: TGTGCCAGCAGCTTAGCGACAGGGTTAGTACAAGAGACCCAGTACTTC.

This clonotype was counted a few times. This chain connects TRBV28 to TRBJ2-5; possible D gene TRBD2, 7 bases. From germline, CDR1 is MDHEN and CDR2 SYDVKM. CDR3 length: 13 amino acids. V was pared by 7 bases and J by 4 bases, with 13 bases between. The DNA of the CDR3 is TGTGCCAGCATTGGGGGGGCCACAGAGACCCAGTACTTC. The encoded protein is CASIGGATETQYF.

There are a few counts of this clonotype. The V and J genes are TRBV19 and TRBJ2-1; D gene ambiguous. This CDR3 spans 15 amino acids. Germline assignment: CDR1 LNHDA and CDR2 SQIVND (reference sequence). With 3 bases removed from V and 5 bases from J, the gap between germline ends came to 14 bases. The CDR3 nucleotides read TGTGCCAGTAGTATCGGTCCCCTAGAAAACAATGAGCAGTTCTTC. Translation: CASSIGPLENNEQFF.

This clonotype was found many times. J is TRBJ2-7 and V is TRBV28, with 8 bases identical to TRBD1. Per germline, CDR1 MDHEN and CDR2 SYDVKM. V dropped 2 bases and J dropped 12; count of bases not matched to a gene: 9. The CDR3 runs to 13 residues. The CDR3 DNA reads TGTGCCAGCAGTTTACGCGACAGGGGAATGGGGTACTTC. Translation: CASSLRDRGMGYF.

This clonotype occurred many times. The chain carries TRBV2 and TRBJ1-3, with D tentatively TRBD1 (6 bases). V was cut by 4 bases and J by 4 bases, with 14 bases left in between. There are 15 residues in the CDR3. Germline V gene lookup returns CDR1 SNHLY and CDR2 FYNNEI. The CDR3 spells CASSGGQGRGNTIYF. DNA of the CDR3: TGTGCCAGCAGTGGGGGACAAGGAAGAGGAAACACCATATATTTT.

The table lists this clonotype with many counts. The chain carries TRBV7-9 and TRBJ1-1; possible D gene TRBD1, 5 bases. The CDR3 is 14 amino acids. The V gene lost 3 bases and the J gene lost 3 bases, with 11 bases spanning the gap. Per germline, CDR1 SEHNR and CDR2 FQNEAQ (reference sequence). CDR3 sequence reads: CASSLARDDTEAFF. Written as DNA, the CDR3 is TGTGCCAGCAGCTTGGCCAGGGATGACACTGAAGCTTTCTTT.

This clonotype showed up many times. This chain links TRBV7-6 with TRBJ2-6; 10 bases are a match to TRBD2. Germline values: CDR1 SGHVS, CDR2 FNYEAQ. The CDR3 sequence is 17 residues long. V lost 5 bases to trimming and J lost 0 bases; unmatched junction nucleotides: 4. The DNA of the CDR3 is TGTGCCAGCAGCCCTAGCGGGGGCAACTCTGGGGCCAACGTCCTGACTTTC. This translates into CASSPSGGNSGANVLTF.

This clonotype was seen many times. V usage is TRBV2 and J usage is TRBJ2-3; 7 bases align to TRBD1. With V trimmed by 8 bases and J by 6 bases, 5 bases remained unmatched. Germline V gene data show CDR1 as SNHLY and CDR2 as FYNNEI. The length of the CDR3 is 12 residues. For the CDR3, the DNA is TGTGCCAGCCTCCGACAGGGCGATACGCAGTATTTT. Amino acid sequence: CASLRQGDTQYF.

This clonotype was seen many times. V is TRBV7-3 and J is TRBJ2-1; possible D gene TRBD2, 6 bases. The CDR3 runs 16 residues. Trimming took off 1 base at V and 3 bases at J, with 13 bases between the two ends. CDR1 is SGHTA and CDR2 is FQGTGA in the germline V gene. CDR3 residues: CASSLMGGADYNEQFF. The DNA for the CDR3 is TGTGCCAGCAGCTTAATGGGCGGGGCGGACTACAATGAGCAGTTCTTC.